This T cell receptor (beta chain) was sequenced during a study of blood T cells in healthy people across ages. This CDR3 is 14 amino acids long. Germline V CDR1 and CDR2: SGDLS, YYNGEE. The authors ran a second PCR of 7 to 11 cycles using a sample-barcoded 5' primer and a J-beta primer mix. Using its own MiXCR run on the 5' RACE reads, TCRdb lists one record per CDR3 protein. The table lists hundreds of thousands of distinct CDR3 sequences, around a quarter of them singletons, with roughly 3.5% in the top ten. A further study also used this sample, focusing on T cells of mothers and their children.

The chain employs TRBV9 and TRBJ2-5; tentatively, D is TRBD1 or TRBD2 (5 bases each). The J call may be in error: the DNA end matches TRBJ2-1 better. Sequencing used blood. The clonotype comes from a boy younger than 10 in good health. In nucleotides, the CDR3 is TGTGCCAGCAATCGGGGCGGTCCGGGCAATGAGCAGTTCTTC. Encoded protein: CASNRGGPGNEQFF.